This entry lists 13 T cell receptor beta chains sequenced from one sample in a study of T-cell memory formation after mild COVID-19 (dated by TCRdb to 2020 to 2022). Library creation used 5' RACE. Sequencing instrument: Illumina NovaSeq 6000. Starting from the raw public reads, TCRdb applied fastp trimming at Q25, assembled clones with MiXCR and retained in-frame beta chains. CDR3 protein duplicates are merged, each entry listing the most common genes and DNA. For this sample there are some 490,000 distinct CDR3 sequences; over 15% appear just once. The top ten clonotypes cover 9% to 15% of the sample. The sequenced material came from PBMCs or a T cell subset sorted from them (not recorded which). The receptors shown here come from an adult woman who had mild COVID-19 (a few samples of this study predate the infection). The sample titles of this study are shuffled in the database, so cell type and time point are left out; the donor was told from shared clones.

This clonotype has a handful of counts. The chain is built from TRBV20-1 and TRBJ2-7; unclear D gene. The germline CDR1 and CDR2 sequences are DFQATT and SNEGSKA (reference sequence). The ends were cut back, 3 bases at V and 0 bases at J, with 12 bases in the middle. This CDR3 comprises 14 residues. The CDR3 DNA reads as TGCAGTGCTAGGGTAGGCCTTAGCTCCTACGAGCAGTACTTC. It translates to CSARVGLSSYEQYF.

The chain carries TRBV7-6 and TRBJ2-3, with TRBD2 identical over 11 bases. The CDR3 contains 15 residues. Germline loops: CDR1 SGHVS, CDR2 FNYEAQ. Trimming took 6 bases from V and 4 from J; bases not matched to a gene: 6. The CDR3 reads CASSPNSGGADTQYF. The CDR3 DNA sequence: TGTGCCAGCAGTCCGAATAGCGGGGGGGCAGATACGCAGTATTTT. Full variable domain (rest looked up from reference TRBV7-6 and TRBJ2-3): GAGVSQSPRYKVTKRGQDVALRCDPISGHVSLYWYRQALGQGPEFLTYFNYEAQQDKSGLPNDRFSAERPEGSISTLTIQRTEQRDSAMYRCASSPNSGGADTQYFGPGTRLTVL.

A few counts support this clonotype. At one of its ends the junction is not consistent with the germline gene, which may arise from a read error. The rearrangement joins TRBV3-1 to TRBJ2-3, with 8 bases identical to TRBD2. CDR1 is LGHDT, CDR2 YNNKEL, per germline (reference sequence). CDR3 length: 15 amino acids. In nucleotides, the CDR3 is TGTGCCAGCAGCCAAGTGGGACTAGGCACCGATACGCAGTATTTT. Residues: CASSQVGLGTDTQYF.

This clonotype has a handful of counts. V usage is TRBV6-1 and J usage is TRBJ1-5; D not certain. Looked up from germline, CDR1 is MNHNS and CDR2 is SASEGT. CDR3 length: 14 amino acids. Trimming left V 6 bases short and J 0 bases short, with 9 bases between. CDR3: CASSPVGSNQPQHF. DNA of the CDR3: TGTGCCAGCAGCCCGGTGGGTAGCAATCAGCCCCAGCATTTT.

This clonotype has more than one count but fewer than ten. The rearrangement uses TRBV2 and TRBJ2-7, with D possibly TRBD2 on 6 matching bases. The germline CDR1 and CDR2 sequences are SNHLY and FYNNEI. CDR3 size: 16 residues. V lost 2 bases to trimming and J lost 0 bases, with 14 bases between them. The CDR3 DNA follows: TGTGCCAGCAGTGAAATTGGCGGGATGAGCTCCTACGAGCAGTACTTC. Amino acid sequence: CASSEIGGMSSYEQYF.

This clonotype has just a few counts. One end of the junction does not line up with germline, which may come from a read error. The chain recombines TRBV5-1 with TRBJ2-2, with D maybe TRBD2 (5 bases). Germline V gene data show CDR1 as SGHRS and CDR2 as YFSETQ. The length of the CDR3 is 16 residues. The DNA of the CDR3 is TGCGACAGCAGCTCGTACCTCACTAGGAACACCGGGGAGCTGTTTTTT. Its translation: CDSSSYLTRNTGELFF.

The chain couples TRBV6-2 or TRBV6-3 to TRBJ1-1, with D unclear. The CDR3 is 15 amino acids. Germline V CDR1 and CDR2: MNHEY, SVGEGT. V was shortened by 0 bases and J by 1 base, with 9 bases between the two germline ends. The DNA of the CDR3 is TGTGCCAGCAGTTACTCTTGGGATGGGAACACTGAAGCTTTCTTT. Residues: CASSYSWDGNTEAFF.

This clonotype was detected a few times. The chain recombines TRBV4-2 with TRBJ2-7; possibly TRBD2 for D (5 bases). The CDR3 totals 15 residues. Trimming stripped 0 bases from V and 3 bases from J, with 12 bases between. Looked up from germline, CDR1 is LGHNA and CDR2 is YNFKEQ. The CDR3 protein is CASSQEGLGVYEQYF. CDR3 nucleotide sequence: TGTGCCAGCAGCCAAGAGGGTCTCGGGGTCTACGAGCAGTACTTC.

This rearrangement joins TRBV24-1 to TRBJ2-2; D may be TRBD1 or TRBD2 (5 bases each). V lost 3 bases to trimming and J lost 8 bases, with 9 bases between them. Germline values: CDR1 KGHDR, CDR2 SFDVKD. The CDR3 loop spans 13 amino acids. CDR3: CATSDGGRGELFF. The CDR3 region has the DNA TGTGCCACCAGTGATGGGGGTCGGGGGGAGCTGTTTTTT.

The rearrangement joins TRBV3-1 to TRBJ2-1; TRBD1 or TRBD2 may be the D gene (5 bases each). The CDR3 is 12 residues long. Germline CDR1 is LGHDT and CDR2 is YNNKEL (reference sequence). Trimming removed 5 bases at V and 9 bases at J, with 11 bases between. The CDR3 spells CASSYRGGEQFF. For the CDR3, the DNA is TGTGCCAGCAGCTATCGGGGCGGTGAGCAGTTCTTC.

This clonotype was observed a handful of times. This chain uses TRBV7-9 with TRBJ1-1; 8 bases are shared with TRBD1. Germline lookup yields CDR1 SEHNR and CDR2 FQNEAQ (reference sequence). V gave up 5 bases and J gave up 1 base; unmatched junction bases: 12. The CDR3 contains 17 residues. DNA for the CDR3: TGTGCCAGCAGCCCAGCCGGACAGGGCCGGGCGAACACTGAAGCTTTCTTT. It translates to CASSPAGQGRANTEAFF.

This clonotype was found many times. The CDR3 spells CASSTQGYEAFF. The DNA for the CDR3 is TGTGCCAGCAGCACCCAGGGGTATGAAGCTTTCTTT. V and J are TRBV6-5 and TRBJ1-1; D might be TRBD1 (6 bases). Between the trimmed V and J ends, which lost 6 bases and 7 bases, there was a span of 12 bases. Per the germline V gene, CDR1 is MNHEY and CDR2 is SVGAGI. CDR3 length equals 12 residues.

V is TRBV4-2 and J is TRBJ2-7, with D perhaps TRBD1 or TRBD2 (5 bases each). The CDR3 spans 16 residues. Trimming took 1 base from V and 2 from J, leaving 15 bases between them. CDR1 LGHNA and CDR2 YNFKEQ come from the germline V gene. The CDR3 here is CASSQGGNPQAYEQYF. The DNA for the CDR3 is TGTGCCAGCAGCCAAGGGGGGAATCCACAGGCCTACGAGCAGTACTTC.